This TCR beta chain was recovered during a study of blood T cells in healthy people across ages. About the study: Template switching picked up about one barcoded beta molecule for each two T cells. Findings of the study overall: More naive CD4+ cells and higher diversity were found in long-lived than in aged donors.

It was with a sample-barcoded 5' primer and a J-beta primer mix that a second PCR of about 6 to 11 cycles was run. Each TCR beta cDNA got a 12-nucleotide random molecular identifier. Samples each returned at least 2.5 million CDR3-containing paired-end reads. One entry per CDR3 protein, called by TCRdb with MiXCR from the 5' RACE reads. This sample has 650,000 or so distinct CDR3 sequences; more than 45% occur once, and the top ten carry about 13%. Germline CDR1 and CDR2: ENHRY and SYGVKD. The CDR3 is 12 amino acids. V was trimmed by 10 bases and J by 2 bases, leaving 11 bases between them. This clonotype showed up many times. Antigen: not known.

This receptor was taken from a woman of 80 years or more in good health. The rearrangement links TRBV10-3 to TRBJ2-5; D unresolved. The sequencing input was blood. The CDR3 coding sequence is TGTGCCACCCGAGACCAGCAAGAGACCCAGTACTTC. It encodes CATRDQQETQYF.